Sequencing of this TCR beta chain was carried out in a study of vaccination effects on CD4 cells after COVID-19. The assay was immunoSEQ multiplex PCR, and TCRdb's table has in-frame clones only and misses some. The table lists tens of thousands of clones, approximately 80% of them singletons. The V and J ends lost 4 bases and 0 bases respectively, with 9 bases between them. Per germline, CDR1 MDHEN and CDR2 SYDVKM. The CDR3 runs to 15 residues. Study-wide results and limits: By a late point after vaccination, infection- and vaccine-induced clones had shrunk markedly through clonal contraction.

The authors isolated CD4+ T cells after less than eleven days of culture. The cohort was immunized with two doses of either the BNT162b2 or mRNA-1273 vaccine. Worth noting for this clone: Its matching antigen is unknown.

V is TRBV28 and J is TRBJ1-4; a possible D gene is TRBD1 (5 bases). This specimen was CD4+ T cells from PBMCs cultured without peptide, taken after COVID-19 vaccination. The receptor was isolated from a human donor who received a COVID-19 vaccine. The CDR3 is CASSSGAATNEKLFF. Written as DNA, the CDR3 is TGTGCCAGCAGTTCCGGGGCTGCAACTAATGAAAAACTGTTTTTT. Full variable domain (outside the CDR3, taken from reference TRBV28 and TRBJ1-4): DVKVTQSSRYLVKRTGEKVFLECVQDMDHENMFWYRQDPGLGLRLIYFSYDVKMKEKGDIPEGYSVSREKKERFSLILESASTNQTSMYLCASSSGAATNEKLFFGSGTQLSVL.